This is a list of T cell receptor beta chains from one sample in a study of PD-1 blockade in classical Hodgkin lymphoma. The data were produced by immunoSEQ multiplex PCR, yet TCRdb's version contains in-frame clones alone and is incomplete. The table has approximately 49,000 clones, over 70% seen once. The sample consisted of peripheral blood mononuclear cells (PBMCs), taken before the fourth cycle of nivolumab. Receptor source: a human donor with classical Hodgkin lymphoma. Each CDR3 is given with its conserved first and last residue. Each record gives: D gene, J gene, V gene, clone size, CDR3 protein, CDR3 DNA. D genes are given only for firm matches. Part of the rows lack a size; the others show once, few, many or a class for expanded clones.

TRBD1,TRBJ2-5,TRBV7-2,-,CASSLVGTGMGQETQYF,TGTGCCAGCAGCTTAGTTGGGACAGGGATGGGGCAAGAGACCCAGTACTTC
-,TRBJ2-1,TRBV1,once,CTSSQLPSGSKGNEQFF,TGCACCAGCAGCCAATTACCGTCCGGGTCTAAGGGCAATGAGCAGTTCTTC
TRBD1,TRBJ2-1,TRBV6-5,-,CASSYSDDRDNEQFF,TGTGCCAGCAGCTACTCGGATGACAGGGACAATGAGCAGTTCTTC
TRBD1,TRBJ1-2,TRBV11-3,-,CASSPQGVSGGYTF,TGTGCCAGCAGCCCCCAGGGGGTCAGCGGTGGCTACACCTTC
-,TRBJ1-5,TRBV28,-,CASRLYSNQPQHF,TGTGCCAGCCGACTTTATAGCAATCAGCCCCAGCATTTT
TRBD2,TRBJ2-1,TRBV27,-,CASSYTTLGTSGDYNEQFF,TGTGCCAGCAGTTACACGACTCTTGGGACTAGCGGGGACTACAATGAGCAGTTCTTC
-,TRBJ1-1,TRBV10-3,few,CAISESIGPVNTEAFF,TGTGCCATCAGTGAGTCGATCGGGCCCGTGAACACTGAAGCTTTCTTT
-,TRBJ1-4,TRBV6-6,-,CASSYWREEKLFF,TGTGCCAGCAGTTACTGGCGAGAGGAAAAACTGTTTTTT
TRBD1,TRBJ1-2,TRBV7-9,-,CASSLRMDRDTNYGYTF,TGTGCCAGCAGCTTAAGAATGGACAGGGATACTAACTATGGCTACACCTTC
-,TRBJ2-5,TRBV7-3,-,CASSFDRQETQYF,TGTGCCAGCAGCTTCGACCGACAAGAGACCCAGTACTTC
-,TRBJ2-2,TRBV9,few,CASSLHRGTANTGELFF,TGTGCCAGCAGCTTACACCGAGGGACGGCGAACACCGGGGAGCTGTTTTTT
-,TRBJ1-2,TRBV10-2,-,CASSSIGSRYGYTF,TGCGCCAGCAGTTCCATCGGCTCTCGATATGGCTACACCTTC
-,TRBJ1-2,TRBV7-8,-,CASSFPGAYGYTF,TGTGCCAGCAGCTTCCCGGGAGCCTATGGCTACACCTTC
-,TRBJ2-5,TRBV5-6,once,CASSFRGAEYQETQYF,TGTGCCAGCAGCTTTAGGGGGGCTGAGTATCAAGAGACCCAGTACTTC
-,TRBJ1-1,TRBV2,few,CASSQQGANTEAFF,TGTGCCAGCAGTCAACAGGGTGCGAACACTGAAGCTTTCTTT
-,TRBJ2-5,TRBV5-4,-,CASSHGGRGQQETQYF,TGTGCCAGCAGCCACGGAGGGAGGGGGCAGCAAGAGACCCAGTACTTC
-,TRBJ2-7,TRBV10-3,-,CAISGDHEQYF,TGTGCCATCAGTGGGGACCACGAGCAGTACTTC
TRBD1,TRBJ1-1,TRBV10-3,large,CAISDSGTVNTEAFF,TGTGCCATCAGTGACTCCGGGACAGTGAACACTGAAGCTTTCTTT
-,TRBJ2-1,TRBV25-1,-,CASSDTSSSYNEQFF,TGTGCCAGCAGTGATACTAGTTCCTCCTACAATGAGCAGTTCTTC
-,TRBJ2-7,TRBV9,-,CASSVDDFAYEQYF,TGTGCCAGCAGCGTAGATGACTTTGCGTACGAGCAGTACTTC
-,TRBJ2-7,TRBV6-5,-,CASSSGISYEQYF,TGTGCCAGCAGTTCAGGGATCTCCTACGAGCAGTACTTC
-,TRBJ2-7,TRBV5-1,-,CASSPLGGPYEQYF,TGCGCCAGCAGCCCACTCGGCGGGCCCTACGAGCAGTACTTC
-,TRBJ2-2,TRBV6-5,-,CASSGQGELFF,TGTGCCAGCAGTGGTCAGGGGGAGCTGTTTTTT
TRBD2,TRBJ2-3,TRBV9,-,CASSGGLAGGLDTQYF,TGTGCCAGCAGCGGCGGACTAGCGGGAGGGTTAGATACGCAGTATTTT
TRBD1,TRBJ1-1,TRBV6-5,-,CASRPPGQGEAFF,TGTGCCAGCAGACCACCGGGACAGGGTGAAGCTTTCTTT
TRBD1,TRBJ1-2,TRBV25-1,-,CASSEIGTDLYGYTF,TGTGCCAGCAGTGAAATCGGGACAGACCTTTATGGCTACACCTTC
-,TRBJ1-1,TRBV2,-,CASSESGSGAFF,TGTGCCAGCAGTGAGAGCGGGTCGGGGGCTTTCTTT
-,TRBJ2-6,TRBV7-2,once,CASSLASTVQGGITGANVLTF,TGTGCCAGCAGCTTAGCGTCTACTGTCCAGGGGGGTATCACTGGGGCCAACGTCCTGACTTTC
TRBD1,TRBJ1-1,TRBV19,-,CASKVRGRNTEAFF,TGTGCCAGTAAAGTCAGGGGGAGGAACACTGAAGCTTTCTTT
TRBD2,TRBJ2-3,TRBV5-4,-,CASSLWTSGVWNTQYF,TGTGCCAGCAGCTTATGGACTAGCGGGGTCTGGAATACGCAGTATTTT
TRBD2,TRBJ2-1,TRBV7-9,-,CASSLGLAGDNEQFF,TGTGCCAGCAGCTTGGGACTAGCGGGAGACAATGAGCAGTTCTTC
-,TRBJ2-7,TRBV30,-,CAWTLGGEQYF,TGTGCCTGGACCCTCGGAGGGGAGCAGTACTTC
-,TRBJ1-3,TRBV30,-,CAWKRSGNTIYF,TGTGCCTGGAAAAGGAGTGGAAACACCATATATTTT
-,TRBJ2-1,TRBV10-3,-,CAISGQGSYNEQFF,TGTGCCATCAGTGGGCAGGGCTCCTACAATGAGCAGTTCTTC
-,TRBJ2-7,TRBV28,-,CASSLPRISSYEQYF,TGTGCCAGCAGTTTACCTCGGATAAGCTCCTACGAGCAGTACTTC
-,TRBJ2-1,TRBV11-3,-,CASSLEDRLSPGGSYNEQFF,TGTGCCAGCAGCTTAGAGGACAGGTTGAGCCCCGGAGGGAGCTACAATGAGCAGTTCTTC
-,TRBJ1-1,TRBV5-4,few,CASSPEAGADTEAFF,TGTGCCAGCAGCCCGGAGGCAGGCGCGGACACTGAAGCTTTCTTT
-,TRBJ2-1,TRBV7-8,-,CASSPGVDPGEQFF,TGTGCCAGCAGCCCGGGAGTTGACCCCGGTGAGCAGTTCTTC
TRBD1,TRBJ2-3,TRBV19,-,CASSLFSTGTETDTQYF,TGTGCCAGTAGTCTTTTCTCTACCGGGACAGAAACAGATACGCAGTATTTT
-,TRBJ1-2,TRBV5-1,-,CASSLDSRFRAPNYGYTF,TGCGCCAGCAGCTTGGATAGCAGGTTCAGAGCCCCAAACTATGGCTACACCTTC
TRBD1,TRBJ1-2,TRBV18,-,CASSSGTGGGYGYTF,TGTGCCAGCTCATCAGGGACAGGGGGTGGCTATGGCTACACCTTC
TRBD2,TRBJ2-1,TRBV7-2,-,CASSLAGLSPLHEQFF,TGTGCCAGCAGCTTGGCGGGACTATCCCCCCTCCATGAGCAGTTCTTC
-,TRBJ1-1,TRBV30,-,CAWNSNAGTEAFF,TGTGCCTGGAACTCCAACGCCGGGACCGAAGCTTTCTTT
-,TRBJ1-1,TRBV28,medium-sized,CASSKDYYTEAFF,TGTGCCAGCAGTAAGGACTACTACACTGAAGCTTTCTTT
-,TRBJ2-2,TRBV5-6,few,CASSFEGQLNRELFF,TGTGCCAGCAGCTTCGAGGGGCAGCTTAACCGGGAGCTGTTTTTT
-,TRBJ2-7,TRBV25-1,-,CASSGVPGLARPYEQYF,TGTGCCAGCAGTGGAGTCCCCGGGCTAGCGAGGCCCTACGAGCAGTACTTC
-,TRBJ1-3,TRBV27,-,CAGPPDRNTIYF,TGTGCCGGGCCGCCAGACCGAAACACCATATATTTT
-,TRBJ2-3,TRBV7-8,-,CASSLGAGSDTQYF,TGTGCCAGCAGCTTAGGGGCAGGGTCAGATACGCAGTATTTT
-,TRBJ1-1,TRBV7-9,-,CASSNTVLNTEAFF,TGTGCCAGCAGCAATACAGTCCTGAACACTGAAGCTTTCTTT
TRBD1,TRBJ2-7,TRBV27,-,CASSLRRSSGRGTYEQYF,TGTGCCAGCAGTTTACGGCGTTCTTCCGGCAGGGGGACCTACGAGCAGTACTTC
TRBD1,TRBJ2-4,TRBV7-9,-,CASTPAGGTNIQYF,TGTGCCAGCACCCCGGCAGGGGGCACGAACATTCAGTACTTC